These 27 T cell receptor beta chains were all obtained from the same sample, sequenced in a study of graft-versus-host responses after intestinal transplantation. Their antigens remain unidentified. TCRdb keeps only in-frame clones here, not all; method: immunoSEQ multiplex PCR. The sample has 81,000 or so clones, 90% to 95% seen once; the top ten hold 1.1%. The sequences come from unstimulated CD8+ T cells sorted from spleen or lymph node cells, collected before transplant. These receptors all stem from a human donor who was the organ donor for an intestinal transplant.

This clone has more than one count but fewer than ten. The gene calls are TRBV10-3 and TRBJ1-2; perhaps TRBD1 as D (6 bases). The CDR3 is 12 residues long. Trimming shortened V by 3 bases and J by 6 bases, and 8 bases separated the two germline ends. Germline V lookup: CDR1 ENHRY, CDR2 SYGVKD. The CDR3 region is CAISDGGNGYTF. The CDR3 DNA sequence: TGTGCCATCAGTGATGGGGGCAATGGCTACACCTTC.

The gene calls are TRBV15 and TRBJ2-7; D is uncertain. Germline CDR1 and CDR2: LNHNV and YYDKDF (reference sequence). Trimming took off 5 bases at V and 4 bases at J, with 6 bases between the two ends. CDR3 length: 11 amino acids. CDR3 nucleotide sequence: TGTGCCACCAGCCACTATTACGAGCAGTACTTC. This translates into CATSHYYEQYF.

This chain joins TRBV19 and TRBJ2-7; TRBD2 matches 10 bases. The V gene end was trimmed by 6 bases and the J gene end by 3 bases; junction bases not matched to a gene: 5. The germline V gene encodes CDR1 LNHDA and CDR2 SQIVND (reference sequence). The CDR3 is 14 residues long. The CDR3 region has the DNA TGTGCCAGTAGCTGGGGGACTAGCGACTACGAGCAGTACTTC. It codes for CASSWGTSDYEQYF.

The chain recombines TRBV29-1 with TRBJ1-1; 8 bases match TRBD1. The CDR3 totals 13 residues. V gave up 5 bases and J gave up 1 base; unmatched junction bases: 3. The V gene's germline CDR1 is SQVTM and CDR2 ANQGSEA. CDR3 DNA: TGCAGCGTTATGGACAGGGCGAACACTGAAGCTTTCTTT. This sequence encodes CSVMDRANTEAFF.

The V and J genes are TRBV9 and TRBJ2-1; D not certain. The V end was cut by 0 bases, the J end by 0 bases, with 7 bases between. Germline-derived CDR1 and CDR2 are SGDLS and YYNGEE. The CDR3 has 15 residues. The CDR3 DNA follows: TGTGCCAGCAGCGTAGGACTCACCTCCTACAATGAGCAGTTCTTC. Translated: CASSVGLTSYNEQFF.

V and J are TRBV30 and TRBJ2-1; the D is unclear. The length of the CDR3 is 13 residues. Germline V gene data show CDR1 as GTSNPN and CDR2 as SVGIG (reference sequence). The germline V and J ends were trimmed by 2 bases and 8 bases, with 13 bases remaining between them. CDR3 nucleotides: TGTGCCTGGAGTCCCCCCTCGCGGTATGAGCAGTTCTTC. Its protein product is CAWSPPSRYEQFF.

This clone was detected only once. The chain links TRBV9 to TRBJ2-1, with 15 bases that match TRBD2. CDR3 length: 17 residues. The V and J ends lost 0 bases and 4 bases, in that order; junction bases with no gene match: 2. Germline values: CDR1 SGDLS, CDR2 YYNGEE. The CDR3 nucleotides read TGTGCCAGCAGCGTAGGGACTAGCGGGGGGGGATACAATGAGCAGTTCTTC. The encoded protein is CASSVGTSGGGYNEQFF. The full variable domain, completed using reference TRBV9 and TRBJ2-1, is DSGVTQTPKHLITATGQRVTLRCSPRSGDLSVYWYQQSLDQGLQFLIQYYNGEERAKGNILERFSAQQFPDLHSELNLSSLELGDSALYFCASSVGTSGGGYNEQFFGPGTRLTVL.

The gene calls are TRBV4-1 and TRBJ2-1; D may be TRBD2 (5 bases). The CDR3 has 14 amino acids. Looked up from germline, CDR1 is MGHRA and CDR2 is YSYEKL. The germline V and J ends were trimmed by 5 bases and 4 bases, with 12 bases remaining between them. The CDR3 region has the DNA TGCGCCAGCAGCTACCGGACTGGGTACAATGAGCAGTTCTTC. Translation gives CASSYRTGYNEQFF.

This chain joins TRBV7-2 and TRBJ2-2; D uncertain. This CDR3 spans 12 amino acids. V lost 3 bases, J lost 7 bases, and 6 bases lay in between. Germline V lookup: CDR1 SGHTA, CDR2 FQGNSA. CDR3 amino acids: CASSFLRGELFF. The CDR3 region has the DNA TGTGCCAGCAGCTTCCTTCGCGGGGAGCTGTTTTTT.

V usage is TRBV19 and J usage is TRBJ2-3; TRBD2 agrees at 8 bases. The CDR3 loop spans 17 amino acids. The junction had 10 bases not matched to a gene; V was cut back by 0 bases and J by 5 bases. Germline CDR1 and CDR2: LNHDA and SQIVND (reference sequence). The CDR3 is CASSIDRTSREVDTQYF. CDR3 coding DNA: TGTGCCAGTAGTATAGACCGGACTAGCCGAGAGGTAGATACGCAGTATTTT.

The rearrangement links TRBV7-9 to TRBJ2-1; TRBD2 matches 7 bases. This CDR3 comprises 17 residues. J was trimmed by 2 bases and V by 10 bases; bases with no gene match: 17. Germline V gives CDR1 SEHNR, CDR2 FQNEAQ (reference sequence). CDR3 bases: TGTGCCAACCGGGGCCCGCCGATGAGCGGGGCCTACAATGAGCAGTTCTTC. Translation gives CANRGPPMSGAYNEQFF.

This clone was detected only once. V usage is TRBV7-6 and J usage is TRBJ2-3; D is perhaps TRBD2 (6 bases). This CDR3 comprises 14 residues. Looked up from germline, CDR1 is SGHVS and CDR2 is FNYEAQ. The ends were cut back, 5 bases at V and 6 bases at J, with 15 bases in the middle. CDR3 in amino acids: CASSPGEALDTQYF. CDR3 nucleotide sequence: TGTGCCAGCAGCCCCGGGGAGGCTTTGGATACGCAGTATTTT.

The V call is TRBV13, the J call TRBJ2-3, with TRBD2 matching over 11 bases. Germline CDR1 is PRHDT and CDR2 is FYEKMQ (reference sequence). CDR3 length equals 21 residues. Losses at the gene ends were 5 bases for V and 2 bases for J; bases not matched to a gene: 21. The CDR3 sequence: CASSPYRPGTSGGAHTDTQYF. The DNA for the CDR3 is TGTGCCAGCAGCCCCTACAGGCCGGGCACTAGCGGGGGCGCTCACACAGATACGCAGTATTTT.

The gene calls are TRBV5-1 and TRBJ1-3; D might be TRBD1 (6 bases). Per germline, CDR1 SGHRS and CDR2 YFSETQ. The V and J ends lost 4 bases and 0 bases respectively, with 11 bases between them. This CDR3 region has 15 residues. The CDR3: CASSQGTISGNTIYF. In DNA, the CDR3 is TGCGCCAGCAGCCAAGGGACAATCTCTGGAAACACCATATATTTT.

This sequence joins TRBV28 and TRBJ1-3, with 7 bases lining up with TRBD1. The V and J ends lost 4 bases and 4 bases, in that order; junction bases with no gene match: 10. Per germline, CDR1 MDHEN and CDR2 SYDVKM. The CDR3 is made up of 16 amino acids. The CDR3 DNA sequence: TGTGCCAGCAGTTGGGGGTACAGGGGTTGGGGAAACACCATATATTTT. Protein product: CASSWGYRGWGNTIYF. The variable domain in full, with the rest retrieved from reference TRBV28 and TRBJ1-3, is DVKVTQSSRYLVKRTGEKVFLECVQDMDHENMFWYRQDPGLGLRLIYFSYDVKMKEKGDIPEGYSVSREKKERFSLILESASTNQTSMYLCASSWGYRGWGNTIYFGEGSWLTVV.

The genes are TRBV19 and TRBJ1-1, with D unresolved. The CDR3 runs 12 residues. The V end was cut by 5 bases, the J end by 4 bases, with 8 bases between. Germline CDR1 is LNHDA and CDR2 is SQIVND (reference sequence). CDR3 DNA: TGTGCCAGTAGTGCGGGTTCCACTGAAGCTTTCTTT. It translates to CASSAGSTEAFF.

The V call is TRBV25-1, the J call TRBJ2-3; D possibly corresponds to TRBD2 (5 bases). V gave up 1 base and J gave up 4 bases, with 15 bases separating them. Germline lookup yields CDR1 MGHDK and CDR2 SYGVNS. This CDR3 contains 16 residues. The CDR3 nucleotides read TGTGCCAGCAGTGAATTCGAGGTTTGGGGAGCAGATACGCAGTATTTT. Its protein is CASSEFEVWGADTQYF.

This clone was seen just once. The chain joins TRBV6-1 to TRBJ2-5, with D possibly being TRBD2 (5 bases). The CDR3 has 16 residues. Trimming pared 2 bases from V and 5 bases from J, leaving 18 bases between. CDR1 and CDR2 from the germline V gene are MNHNS and SASEGT. For the CDR3, the DNA is TGTGCCAGCAGTGAACAGATCGCGGGCGAGTGGGAGACCCAGTACTTC. Translating it yields CASSEQIAGEWETQYF.

There are a few counts of this clone. The chain combines TRBV6-4 with TRBJ2-3; weak D call: TRBD2 (6 bases). CDR3 size: 16 residues. Germline CDR1 reads MRHNA; CDR2 reads SNTAGT. Deletions cut 3 bases from V and 1 base from J, with 14 bases between. The DNA for the CDR3 is TGTGCCAGCAGTGAGGGTCGGGAGCCCGGCACAGATACGCAGTATTTT. Residues: CASSEGREPGTDTQYF.

V usage is TRBV5-5 and J usage is TRBJ2-7; D possibly corresponds to TRBD1 (6 bases). Trimming pared 1 base from V and 3 bases from J, leaving 14 bases between. CDR1 is SGHKS, CDR2 YYEKEE, per germline (reference sequence). CDR3 size: 15 residues. The CDR3 coding sequence is TGTGCCAGCAGCTTGTTGCAGGGGACCCGCTACGAGCAGTACTTC. Its translation is CASSLLQGTRYEQYF.

The chain joins TRBV28 to TRBJ2-7; TRBD2 matches 10 bases. The CDR3 has 16 amino acids. Germline CDR1 MDHEN, CDR2 SYDVKM. J was trimmed by 2 bases and V by 2 bases; bases with no gene match: 6. CDR3 nucleotides: TGTGCCAGCAGTTTAGGAACTAGCGGGGTTACCTACGAGCAGTACTTC. Its translation is CASSLGTSGVTYEQYF.

CDR3: CASSDMTSGTDTQYF. In nucleotides, the CDR3 is TGTGCCAGCAGTGACATGACTAGCGGCACAGATACGCAGTATTTT. This sequence joins TRBV6-6 and TRBJ2-3; 8 bases are shared with TRBD2. V shed 5 bases and J 1 base; nucleotides not matched to a gene: 5. The CDR3 contains 15 residues. CDR1 and CDR2 (germline): MNHNY, SVGAGI (reference sequence).

V is TRBV18 and J is TRBJ1-4; unclear D gene. Germline loops: CDR1 KGHSH, CDR2 LQKENI. V lost 3 bases, J lost 7 bases, and 12 bases lay in between. This CDR3 is built from 14 residues. Here the CDR3 reads CASSPLRRSEKLFF. The CDR3 DNA follows: TGTGCCAGCTCACCTCTGAGGAGGAGTGAAAAACTGTTTTTT.

The chain links TRBV7-9 to TRBJ2-3, with 7 positions matching TRBD2. Per germline, CDR1 SEHNR and CDR2 FQNEAQ (reference sequence). The CDR3 length is 18 residues. Unmatched junction bases numbered 12, after V lost 3 bases and J lost 0 bases. The CDR3 DNA reads TGTGCCAGCAGCTTTTATCCTGCTAGCGGTACTAGCACAGATACGCAGTATTTT. Amino acids: CASSFYPASGTSTDTQYF.

The CDR3 bases are TGTGCCTGGAGTGTCCGGGGGGGGGCTCTCACAGATACGCAGTATTTT. Translation gives CAWSVRGGALTDTQYF. The rearrangement joins TRBV30 to TRBJ2-3; 8 bases align to TRBD2. Germline lookup yields CDR1 GTSNPN and CDR2 SVGIG (reference sequence). CDR3 length: 16 residues. With V trimmed by 0 bases and J by 2 bases, 7 bases remained unmatched.

This clone has only one observation. V gene TRBV9 combines with J gene TRBJ2-3; D is ambiguous. Germline assignment: CDR1 SGDLS and CDR2 YYNGEE. The ends were cut back, 3 bases at V and 3 bases at J, with 14 bases in the middle. There are 15 residues in the CDR3. The CDR3, as DNA: TGTGCCAGCAGCGCAGAATCCTTTCTTACAGATACGCAGTATTTT. Its protein product is CASSAESFLTDTQYF.

V is TRBV7-9 and J is TRBJ2-7; no definite D call. This CDR3 is built from 14 residues. Germline values: CDR1 SEHNR, CDR2 FQNEAQ (reference sequence). V lost 5 bases, J lost 3 bases, and 14 bases lay in between. CDR3 nucleotide sequence: TGTGCCAGCAGCCCCGTCCTGAGGAGCTACGAGCAGTACTTC. This codes for CASSPVLRSYEQYF.